This is a list of T cell receptor beta chains from one sample in a study of control samples from healthy donors and cancer patients. TCRdb's copy holds only in-frame clones and misses some; the assay was immunoSEQ multiplex PCR. The sample holds about 42,000 clones, 70% to 90% seen once. The sequenced material came from blood. These receptors all come from a man aged 55 to 69 in good health. The CDR3 runs from the conserved cysteine through the conserved F or W. A D gene is named only where the DNA matches it firmly. Not every row has a clone size; where given, it reads once, few, many or a size class.

cdr3_length: 17; clone_size: -; v_call: TRBV9; d_call: TRBD1; j_call: TRBJ1-2; cdr3_nt: TGTGCCAGCAGCGGCGCCGGGACAGTAAGAAGAAGCTATGGCTACACCTTC; cdr3_aa: CASSGAGTVRRSYGYTF
cdr3_length: 14; clone_size: -; v_call: TRBV27; d_call: -; j_call: TRBJ1-1; cdr3_nt: TGTGCCAGCAGCTCCGACAGGAGGCAAACTGAAGCTTTCTTT; cdr3_aa: CASSSDRRQTEAFF
cdr3_length: 15; clone_size: -; v_call: TRBV6-2/TRBV6-3; d_call: -; j_call: TRBJ1-4; cdr3_nt: TGTGCCAGCAGTTCCGACGGCTCAACTAATGAAAAACTGTTTTTT; cdr3_aa: CASSSDGSTNEKLFF
cdr3_length: 12; clone_size: -; v_call: TRBV9; d_call: -; j_call: TRBJ1-2; cdr3_nt: TGTGCCAGCAGCGTAGTTGGGGACGGCTACACCTTC; cdr3_aa: CASSVVGDGYTF
cdr3_length: 15; clone_size: -; v_call: TRBV5-1; d_call: -; j_call: TRBJ1-6; cdr3_nt: TGCGCCAGCAGCTTGGACAGGGCGGAGAATTCACCCCTCCACTTT; cdr3_aa: CASSLDRAENSPLHF
cdr3_length: 16; clone_size: few; v_call: TRBV9; d_call: -; j_call: TRBJ2-1; cdr3_nt: TGTGCCAGCAGCGTAGACGATCTACAGGGCTACAATGAGCAGTTCTTC; cdr3_aa: CASSVDDLQGYNEQFF
cdr3_length: 14; clone_size: -; v_call: TRBV11-2; d_call: -; j_call: TRBJ2-3; cdr3_nt: TGTGCCAGCAACGGCGGAAGCGGCACAGATACGCAGTATTTT; cdr3_aa: CASNGGSGTDTQYF
cdr3_length: 16; clone_size: -; v_call: TRBV5-1; d_call: TRBD2; j_call: TRBJ2-5; cdr3_nt: TGCGCCAGCACCCCTTATCTAGCGGGGGTGCAAGAGACCCAGTACTTC; cdr3_aa: CASTPYLAGVQETQYF
cdr3_length: 15; clone_size: few; v_call: TRBV6-2/TRBV6-3; d_call: -; j_call: TRBJ1-2; cdr3_nt: TGTGCCAGCAGCCAACTCTGGAAAGCTAACTATGGCTACACCTTC; cdr3_aa: CASSQLWKANYGYTF
cdr3_length: 14; clone_size: -; v_call: TRBV18; d_call: TRBD2; j_call: TRBJ2-3; cdr3_nt: TGTGCCAGCTCACCCCAGCGGGGGACAGATACGCAGTATTTT; cdr3_aa: CASSPQRGTDTQYF
cdr3_length: 14; clone_size: -; v_call: TRBV28; d_call: -; j_call: TRBJ1-1; cdr3_nt: TGTGCCAGCGTAAGGGAGGGGATGAACACTGAAGCTTTCTTT; cdr3_aa: CASVREGMNTEAFF
cdr3_length: 13; clone_size: once; v_call: TRBV30; d_call: TRBD1; j_call: TRBJ1-1; cdr3_nt: TGTGCCTGGACACAGGGGTTGGACGCTGAAGCTTTCTTT; cdr3_aa: CAWTQGLDAEAFF
cdr3_length: 14; clone_size: -; v_call: TRBV11-3; d_call: -; j_call: TRBJ2-1; cdr3_nt: TGTGCCAGCAGCTCGAACCTCCTAGGGGGGGAGCAGTTCTTC; cdr3_aa: CASSSNLLGGEQFF
cdr3_length: 13; clone_size: few; v_call: TRBV7-8; d_call: -; j_call: TRBJ2-7; cdr3_nt: TGTGCCAGCAGCTTAGTAAGGCGTAACGAGCAGTACTTC; cdr3_aa: CASSLVRRNEQYF
cdr3_length: 18; clone_size: once; v_call: TRBV4-1; d_call: TRBD2; j_call: TRBJ2-2; cdr3_nt: TGCGCCAGCAGCCAAGTTTCAGCGGGAGGGCCTGGGACCGGGGAGCTGTTTTTT; cdr3_aa: CASSQVSAGGPGTGELFF
cdr3_length: 13; clone_size: -; v_call: TRBV6-5; d_call: -; j_call: TRBJ1-5; cdr3_nt: TGTGCCAGCAGATTGTACCTAAATCAGCCCCAGCATTTT; cdr3_aa: CASRLYLNQPQHF
cdr3_length: 14; clone_size: -; v_call: TRBV6-5; d_call: -; j_call: TRBJ1-1; cdr3_nt: TGTGCCAGCAGTTACAGCAAGGGCCTCACTGAAGCTTTCTTT; cdr3_aa: CASSYSKGLTEAFF
cdr3_length: 15; clone_size: -; v_call: TRBV30; d_call: -; j_call: TRBJ1-4; cdr3_nt: TGTGCCTGGAGTGTACAGGTTGGGGCGACTGAAAAACTGTTTTTT; cdr3_aa: CAWSVQVGATEKLFF
cdr3_length: 13; clone_size: -; v_call: TRBV30; d_call: -; j_call: TRBJ1-5; cdr3_nt: TGTGCCTGGAGTTTCCAGGGGACTCAGCCCCAGCATTTT; cdr3_aa: CAWSFQGTQPQHF
cdr3_length: 15; clone_size: -; v_call: TRBV18; d_call: TRBD1; j_call: TRBJ1-5; cdr3_nt: TGTGCCAGCTCACCAGAGGGACAGGGCTTTCAGCCCCAGCATTTT; cdr3_aa: CASSPEGQGFQPQHF
cdr3_length: 12; clone_size: -; v_call: TRBV18; d_call: -; j_call: TRBJ2-1; cdr3_nt: TGTGCCAGCTCATCGGGGAGGAATGAGCAGTTCTTC; cdr3_aa: CASSSGRNEQFF
cdr3_length: 15; clone_size: -; v_call: TRBV6-6; d_call: TRBD1; j_call: TRBJ2-1; cdr3_nt: TGTGCCAGCAGTCCCCGGACAGGGGGCATCGATGAGCAGTTCTTC; cdr3_aa: CASSPRTGGIDEQFF
cdr3_length: 15; clone_size: once; v_call: TRBV15; d_call: -; j_call: TRBJ1-5; cdr3_nt: TGTGCCACCAGCCCTCAGGGCAGACCCAATCAGCCCCAGCATTTT; cdr3_aa: CATSPQGRPNQPQHF
cdr3_length: 14; clone_size: -; v_call: TRBV3-1/TRBV3-2; d_call: TRBD1; j_call: TRBJ1-1; cdr3_nt: TGTGCCAGCAGTCCTAGAGACAGGGCCCGTGAAGCTTTCTTT; cdr3_aa: CASSPRDRAREAFF
cdr3_length: 15; clone_size: -; v_call: TRBV6-1; d_call: -; j_call: TRBJ2-7; cdr3_nt: TGTGCCAGCAGTGAACCCCCAGCGAGCTCCTACGAGCAGTACTTC; cdr3_aa: CASSEPPASSYEQYF
cdr3_length: 13; clone_size: -; v_call: TRBV2; d_call: -; j_call: TRBJ1-1; cdr3_nt: TGTGCCAGCAGTAACCTTGAGAACACTGAAGCTTTCTTT; cdr3_aa: CASSNLENTEAFF
cdr3_length: 14; clone_size: -; v_call: TRBV11-2; d_call: -; j_call: TRBJ2-3; cdr3_nt: TGTGCCAGCAGCTTATTATCCAGCACAGATACGCAGTATTTT; cdr3_aa: CASSLLSSTDTQYF
cdr3_length: 15; clone_size: -; v_call: TRBV18; d_call: TRBD1; j_call: TRBJ1-3; cdr3_nt: TGTGCCAGCTCGCTCGGACAGGGGTATGGAAACACCATATATTTT; cdr3_aa: CASSLGQGYGNTIYF
cdr3_length: 14; clone_size: -; v_call: TRBV6-5; d_call: -; j_call: TRBJ2-4; cdr3_nt: TGTGCCAGCAGCTTGATACCGGGTCGAAACATTCAGTACTTC; cdr3_aa: CASSLIPGRNIQYF
cdr3_length: 16; clone_size: -; v_call: TRBV7-2; d_call: TRBD1; j_call: TRBJ1-2; cdr3_nt: TGTGCCAGCAGCTCCCGTGGAAGGGGGCGATTGGATGGCTACACCTTC; cdr3_aa: CASSSRGRGRLDGYTF
cdr3_length: 14; clone_size: few; v_call: TRBV30; d_call: -; j_call: TRBJ1-2; cdr3_nt: TGTGCCTGGAGTGTACGTGAAGGGTACTATGGCTACACCTTC; cdr3_aa: CAWSVREGYYGYTF
cdr3_length: 14; clone_size: -; v_call: TRBV2; d_call: TRBD1; j_call: TRBJ1-5; cdr3_nt: TGTGCCAGCAGTTATCGACAGGGGGGTGAGCCCCAGCATTTT; cdr3_aa: CASSYRQGGEPQHF
cdr3_length: 15; clone_size: once; v_call: TRBV4-3; d_call: TRBD1; j_call: TRBJ1-6; cdr3_nt: TGCGCCAGCAGCCACCCGGACAGGGTTGATTCACCCCTCCACTTT; cdr3_aa: CASSHPDRVDSPLHF
cdr3_length: 16; clone_size: -; v_call: TRBV5-1; d_call: TRBD1; j_call: TRBJ1-1; cdr3_nt: TGCGCCAGCAGCCCATTCAGGACAGGGGGGAACACTGAAGCTTTCTTT; cdr3_aa: CASSPFRTGGNTEAFF
cdr3_length: 17; clone_size: -; v_call: TRBV3-1/TRBV3-2; d_call: TRBD2; j_call: TRBJ2-1; cdr3_nt: TGTGCCAGCAGCCAAGATCGCGGTAGCGGGAGGAGTAATGAGCAGTTCTTC; cdr3_aa: CASSQDRGSGRSNEQFF
cdr3_length: 14; clone_size: medium-sized; v_call: TRBV29-1; d_call: TRBD1; j_call: TRBJ1-4; cdr3_nt: TGCAGCGCTGCTACCGGGACAGCTCTGGGAAAACTGTTTTTT; cdr3_aa: CSAATGTALGKLFF
cdr3_length: 15; clone_size: once; v_call: TRBV20-1; d_call: TRBD2; j_call: TRBJ2-7; cdr3_nt: TGCAGTGCTAGTAGCGGGGGCTATAGCTCCTACGAGCAGTACTTC; cdr3_aa: CSASSGGYSSYEQYF
cdr3_length: 18; clone_size: -; v_call: TRBV5-1; d_call: TRBD2; j_call: TRBJ2-3; cdr3_nt: TGCGCCAGCAGCTTTAGTGCACTAGCGCCCGCGAGAACAGATACGCAGTATTTT; cdr3_aa: CASSFSALAPARTDTQYF
cdr3_length: 16; clone_size: few; v_call: TRBV3-1/TRBV3-2; d_call: TRBD2; j_call: TRBJ2-7; cdr3_nt: TGTGCCAGCAGCCAAGTAGCGGGAGGTCGTATAAACGAGCAGTACTTC; cdr3_aa: CASSQVAGGRINEQYF
cdr3_length: 13; clone_size: few; v_call: TRBV5-6; d_call: -; j_call: TRBJ2-5; cdr3_nt: TGTGCCAGCAGCTTGCTTCCTGAGGAGACCCAGTACTTC; cdr3_aa: CASSLLPEETQYF
cdr3_length: 14; clone_size: once; v_call: TRBV24-1; d_call: TRBD2; j_call: TRBJ2-2; cdr3_nt: TGTGCCACCAGTGCTAGCGGGAACACCGGGGAGCTGTTTTTT; cdr3_aa: CATSASGNTGELFF
cdr3_length: 13; clone_size: -; v_call: TRBV12-3/TRBV12-4; d_call: -; j_call: TRBJ1-2; cdr3_nt: TGTGCCAGCAGTCGGAGTAACCCGTATGGCTACACCTTC; cdr3_aa: CASSRSNPYGYTF
cdr3_length: 16; clone_size: -; v_call: TRBV14; d_call: -; j_call: TRBJ2-1; cdr3_nt: TGTGCCAGCAGCCAAGGGCCAAACCTAGCGAGCAATGAGCAGTTCTTC; cdr3_aa: CASSQGPNLASNEQFF
cdr3_length: 16; clone_size: once; v_call: TRBV6-1; d_call: -; j_call: TRBJ2-3; cdr3_nt: TGTGCCAGCAGTGAAGGGAGGGTGAAGAACACAGATACGCAGTATTTT; cdr3_aa: CASSEGRVKNTDTQYF
cdr3_length: 15; clone_size: -; v_call: TRBV7-2; d_call: TRBD1; j_call: TRBJ1-2; cdr3_nt: TGTGCCAGCAGCTCGAGGACAGGGCTACGCTATGGCTACACCTTC; cdr3_aa: CASSSRTGLRYGYTF
cdr3_length: 16; clone_size: -; v_call: TRBV14; d_call: -; j_call: TRBJ2-1; cdr3_nt: TGTGCCAGCAGCCAAAGATCCGGTCTGAGGAACAATGAGCAGTTCTTC; cdr3_aa: CASSQRSGLRNNEQFF
cdr3_length: 15; clone_size: -; v_call: TRBV29-1; d_call: -; j_call: TRBJ2-3; cdr3_nt: TGCAGCGTTGGTGAAGGGGGGTGGGGCACAGATACGCAGTATTTT; cdr3_aa: CSVGEGGWGTDTQYF
cdr3_length: 15; clone_size: once; v_call: TRBV5-1; d_call: -; j_call: TRBJ1-2; cdr3_nt: TGCGCCAGCAGCCGGGGGGCCAGGGAGAACTATGGCTACACCTTC; cdr3_aa: CASSRGARENYGYTF
cdr3_length: 15; clone_size: -; v_call: TRBV27; d_call: -; j_call: TRBJ2-1; cdr3_nt: TGTGCCAGCAGCCGTATTAAAGCCTCCTACAATGAGCAGTTCTTC; cdr3_aa: CASSRIKASYNEQFF
cdr3_length: 15; clone_size: -; v_call: TRBV5-1; d_call: -; j_call: TRBJ2-2; cdr3_nt: TGCGCCAGCAGCCGCGGGGCAGGTGGGACCGGGGAGCTGTTTTTT; cdr3_aa: CASSRGAGGTGELFF
cdr3_length: 14; clone_size: -; v_call: TRBV5-1; d_call: -; j_call: TRBJ2-6; cdr3_nt: TGCGCCAGCAGCCCCGGGGGTGGGGCCAACGTCCTGACTTTC; cdr3_aa: CASSPGGGANVLTF
cdr3_length: 14; clone_size: -; v_call: TRBV7-9; d_call: -; j_call: TRBJ2-3; cdr3_nt: TGTGCCAGCAGCTTACCCCTAAGCACAGATACGCAGTATTTT; cdr3_aa: CASSLPLSTDTQYF
cdr3_length: 14; clone_size: once; v_call: TRBV5-4; d_call: -; j_call: TRBJ1-2; cdr3_nt: TGTGCCAGCAGCTTGCCCCAGGGGCCTGGTGGCTACACCTTC; cdr3_aa: CASSLPQGPGGYTF